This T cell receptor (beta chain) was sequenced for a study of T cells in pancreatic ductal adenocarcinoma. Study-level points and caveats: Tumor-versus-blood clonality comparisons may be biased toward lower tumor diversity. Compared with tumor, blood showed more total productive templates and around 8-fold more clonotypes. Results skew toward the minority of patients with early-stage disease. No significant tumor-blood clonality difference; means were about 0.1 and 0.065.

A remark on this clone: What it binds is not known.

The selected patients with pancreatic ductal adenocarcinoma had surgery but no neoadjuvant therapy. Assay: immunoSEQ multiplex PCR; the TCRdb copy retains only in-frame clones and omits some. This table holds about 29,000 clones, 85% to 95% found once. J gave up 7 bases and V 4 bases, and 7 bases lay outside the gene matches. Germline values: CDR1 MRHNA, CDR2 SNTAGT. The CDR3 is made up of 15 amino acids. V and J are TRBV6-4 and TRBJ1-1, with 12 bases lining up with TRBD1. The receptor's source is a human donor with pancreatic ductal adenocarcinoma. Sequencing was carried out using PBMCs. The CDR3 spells CASSAGTGGLGEAFF. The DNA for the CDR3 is TGTGCCAGCAGTGCCGGGACAGGGGGCCTTGGTGAAGCTTTCTTT.